The 14 T cell receptor beta chains in this list originate from one sample, sequenced in a study of blood T cells in healthy people across ages. For the second PCR, which ran for roughly 7 to 11 cycles, a sample-barcoded 5' primer and a J-beta primer mix were used. TCRdb ran MiXCR on the 5' RACE reads and lists one entry per CDR3 protein. The sample has 850,000 to 1,300,000 distinct CDR3 sequences; less than 50% are singletons. Specimen: blood. These receptors were collected from an older woman in good health.

The CDR3 loop is CASSPTQGYEQYF. CDR3 bases: TGTGCCAGCAGTCCCACTCAGGGGTACGAGCAGTACTTC. The V and J genes are TRBV6-5 and TRBJ2-7; the D gene is possibly TRBD1 (6 bases). The germline V and J ends were trimmed by 5 bases and 4 bases, with 12 bases remaining between them. This CDR3 contains 13 residues. Germline loops: CDR1 MNHEY, CDR2 SVGAGI.

This clonotype was counted between two and nine times. The chain combines TRBV9 with TRBJ2-5; 13 bases map to TRBD2. Germline V lookup: CDR1 SGDLS, CDR2 YYNGEE. This CDR3 region has 15 residues. J lost 11 bases, V lost 3 bases, and 10 bases had no gene match. The CDR3 sequence is CASSAGTSGIEVQYF. CDR3 coding DNA: TGTGCCAGCAGCGCCGGGACTAGCGGGATTGAGGTGCAGTACTTC. The full variable domain, its missing parts supplied by reference TRBV9 and TRBJ2-5, is DSGVTQTPKHLITATGQRVTLRCSPRSGDLSVYWYQQSLDQGLQFLIQYYNGEERAKGNILERFSAQQFPDLHSELNLSSLELGDSALYFCASSAGTSGIEVQYFGPGTRLLVL.

There are a few counts of this clonotype. The chain employs TRBV20-1 and TRBJ2-2; D not certain. This CDR3 comprises 13 residues. CDR1 and CDR2 (germline): DFQATT, SNEGSKA (reference sequence). The V gene lost 6 bases and the J gene lost 5 bases, with 13 bases spanning the gap. CDR3 bases: TGCAGTGCCCAGAACAGCTGGACCGGGGAGCTGTTTTTT. This codes for CSAQNSWTGELFF.

In its sample, this clonotype was seen a few times. The chain carries TRBV7-8 and TRBJ2-7; 7 bases match TRBD1. V shed 5 bases, J shed 0 bases, and the junction held 7 bases outside the gene matches. Germline CDR1 reads SGHVS; CDR2 reads FQNEAQ. The CDR3 has 15 amino acids. This chain's CDR3 is CASSRGTDSSYEQYF. The CDR3 DNA follows: TGTGCCAGCAGCCGAGGGACAGATAGCTCCTACGAGCAGTACTTC.

In regard to this clonotype: One end of the junction fails to match germline, which may point to a read error. The chain is built from TRBV20-1 and TRBJ2-7; unclear D gene. Germline V gene lookup returns CDR1 DFQATT and CDR2 SNEGSKA (reference sequence). The CDR3 loop spans 14 amino acids. The CDR3 here is CSARARTHRYVQYF. The CDR3 bases are TGCAGTGCTAGAGCCCGTACGCATCGGTACGTGCAGTACTTC.

The rearrangement uses TRBV9 and TRBJ2-2; tentatively, D is TRBD2 (6 bases). Germline CDR1 is SGDLS and CDR2 is YYNGEE. This CDR3 is 15 amino acids long. Trimming took 0 bases from V and 3 from J, leaving 9 bases between them. The CDR3 nucleotides read TGTGCCAGCAGCGTAGGCGGAGGGTACACCGGGGAGCTGTTTTTT. It translates to CASSVGGGYTGELFF.

This clonotype was found a few times. J is TRBJ2-5 and V is TRBV12-3 or TRBV12-4, with D perhaps TRBD2 (6 bases). This CDR3 is built from 15 residues. V shed 4 bases and J shed 5 bases, with 17 bases lying between them. CDR3: CASSYWGVGGETQYF. DNA of the CDR3: TGTGCCAGCAGTTACTGGGGAGTCGGAGGGGAGACCCAGTACTTC.

The rearrangement uses TRBV7-6 and TRBJ2-3, with 8 bases that match TRBD1. Germline V lookup: CDR1 SGHVS, CDR2 FNYEAQ. This CDR3 contains 15 residues. J gave up 2 bases and V 2 bases, and 3 bases lay outside the gene matches. The CDR3 nucleotides read TGTGCCAGCAGCTTAACGACAGGGGACACAGATACGCAGTATTTT. Its translation is CASSLTTGDTDTQYF.

This clonotype was detected many times. V usage is TRBV10-3 and J usage is TRBJ2-7; D is uncertain. This CDR3 has 13 residues. Per the germline V gene, CDR1 is ENHRY and CDR2 is SYGVKD. Trimming removed 0 bases from V and 4 bases from J, with 7 bases in between. In DNA form, the CDR3 reads TGTGCCATCAGTGAGTCGGTAAGGTACGAGCAGTACTTC. Its protein product is CAISESVRYEQYF.

With regard to this clonotype: At one of its ends the junction is not consistent with the germline gene, which may arise from a read error. The CDR3 region has the DNA TGCAGCGTCGAAGGCGGGACCAACTCCTACAATGAGCAGTTCTTC. This translates into CSVEGGTNSYNEQFF. The chain recombines TRBV29-1 with TRBJ2-1, with D perhaps TRBD2 (6 bases). The CDR3 runs 15 residues. Germline CDR1 and CDR2: SQVTM and ANQGSEA.

This clonotype was observed once. The V gene is TRBV20-1, the J gene TRBJ1-2; tentatively, D is TRBD1 (6 bases). Germline values: CDR1 DFQATT, CDR2 SNEGSKA (reference sequence). The CDR3 covers 16 residues. Trimming took off 5 bases at V and 2 bases at J, with 21 bases between the two ends. The CDR3 DNA reads TGCAGTGCTGGAAGAGCCGGACAGCGTCAAAACTATGGCTACACCTTC. The encoded protein is CSAGRAGQRQNYGYTF.

About this clonotype itself: A read error may produce the germline difference seen at one junction end. This rearrangement joins TRBV27 to TRBJ2-5; unclear D gene. The CDR3 spans 12 residues. CDR1 is MNHEY, CDR2 SMNVEV, per germline (reference sequence). CDR3 region: CTSSPPPETQYF. The CDR3 DNA reads TGTACCAGCAGCCCCCCTCCAGAGACCCAGTACTTC.

The gene calls are TRBV7-2 and TRBJ2-7, with D possibly being TRBD1 or TRBD2 (6 bases each). CDR1 is SGHTA, CDR2 FQGNSA, per germline. Deletions cut 2 bases from V and 2 bases from J, with 13 bases between. This CDR3 spans 15 amino acids. This CDR3 reads CASSLFTGAPYEQYF. CDR3 DNA sequence: TGTGCCAGCAGCTTATTCACGGGGGCCCCCTACGAGCAGTACTTC.

The chain joins TRBV6-1 to TRBJ1-1; tentative D call: TRBD1 (5 bases). V shed 2 bases and J shed 9 bases, with 13 bases lying between them. The CDR3 consists of 13 residues. Germline lookup yields CDR1 MNHNS and CDR2 SASEGT. CDR3 residues: CASSETREGKAFF. DNA of the CDR3: TGTGCCAGCAGTGAAACCAGGGAAGGGAAAGCTTTCTTT.